This T cell receptor (beta chain) originates from a study of T-cell memory formation after mild COVID-19. At the level of the study: For the most part, TCR clusters were specific to one donor.

TCRdb re-called the 5' RACE reads through MiXCR, storing one row per CDR3 protein. In the table there are approximately 250,000 distinct CDR3 sequences, 16% of which are singletons. The study, taken as a whole, reports: Several responding clones turned up in pre-infection memory, indicating that cross-reactive memory may have taken part. Clones contracting day 15 to 85 were balanced CD4/CD8; later expanders leaned CD4+.

Details on this clonotype: Its target is unknown.

The CDR3 is 15 amino acids. The germline V and J ends were trimmed by 5 bases and 0 bases, with 13 bases remaining between them. Germline loops: CDR1 MNHEY, CDR2 SVGEGT. The rearrangement links TRBV6-2 or TRBV6-3 to TRBJ1-2, with D possibly matching TRBD1 (6 bases). The TCR comes from a man between 18 and 29 years old who had mild COVID-19 (a few samples of this study predate the infection). Cell type and time point are not known. Sequences were obtained from PBMCs or a T cell subset sorted from them (not recorded which). The CDR3, as DNA: TGTGCCAGCAGTCGGACGCAGGGGTCTAACTATGGCTACACCTTC. It encodes CASSRTQGSNYGYTF.